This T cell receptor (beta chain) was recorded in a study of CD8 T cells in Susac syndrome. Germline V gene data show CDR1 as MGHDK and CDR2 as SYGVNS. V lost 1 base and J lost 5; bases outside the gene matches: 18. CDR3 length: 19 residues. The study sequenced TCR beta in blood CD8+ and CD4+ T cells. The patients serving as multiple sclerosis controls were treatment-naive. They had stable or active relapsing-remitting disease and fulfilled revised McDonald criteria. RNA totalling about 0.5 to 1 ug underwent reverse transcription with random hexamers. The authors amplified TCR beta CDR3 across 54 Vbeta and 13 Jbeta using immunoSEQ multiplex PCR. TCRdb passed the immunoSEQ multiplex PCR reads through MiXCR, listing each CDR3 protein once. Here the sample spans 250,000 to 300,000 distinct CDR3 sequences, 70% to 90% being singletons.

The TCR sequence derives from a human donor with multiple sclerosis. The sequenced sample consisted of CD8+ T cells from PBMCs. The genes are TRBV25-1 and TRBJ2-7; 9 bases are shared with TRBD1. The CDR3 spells CASSESPDHTGTGYNEQYF. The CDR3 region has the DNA TGTGCCAGCAGTGAATCCCCCGATCACACCGGGACAGGGTATAACGAGCAGTACTTC.